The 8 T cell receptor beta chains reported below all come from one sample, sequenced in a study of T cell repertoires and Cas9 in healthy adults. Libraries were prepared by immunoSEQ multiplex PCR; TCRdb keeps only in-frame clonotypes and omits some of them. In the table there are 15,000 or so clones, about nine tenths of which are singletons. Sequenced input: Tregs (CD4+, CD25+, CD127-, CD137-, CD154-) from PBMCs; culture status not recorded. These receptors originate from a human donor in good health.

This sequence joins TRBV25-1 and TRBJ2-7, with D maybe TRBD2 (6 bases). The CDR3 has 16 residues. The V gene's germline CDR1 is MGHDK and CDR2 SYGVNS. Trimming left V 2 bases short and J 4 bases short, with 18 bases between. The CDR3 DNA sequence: TGTGCCAGCAGTGAACCCGGGGGTTCCCGTACTTACGAGCAGTACTTC. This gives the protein CASSEPGGSRTYEQYF.

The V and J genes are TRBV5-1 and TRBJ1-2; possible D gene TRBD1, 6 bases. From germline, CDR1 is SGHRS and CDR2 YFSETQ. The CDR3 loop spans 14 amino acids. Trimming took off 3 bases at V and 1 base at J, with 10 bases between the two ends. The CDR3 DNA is TGCGCCAGCAGCTATCTGGACAGTAACTATGGCTACACCTTC. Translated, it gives CASSYLDSNYGYTF.

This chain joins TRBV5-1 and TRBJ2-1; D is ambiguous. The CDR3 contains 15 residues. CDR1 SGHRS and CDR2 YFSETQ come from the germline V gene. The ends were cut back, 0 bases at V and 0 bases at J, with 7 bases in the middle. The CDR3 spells CASSLDPSSYNEQFF. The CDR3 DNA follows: TGCGCCAGCAGCTTGGATCCGAGCTCCTACAATGAGCAGTTCTTC.

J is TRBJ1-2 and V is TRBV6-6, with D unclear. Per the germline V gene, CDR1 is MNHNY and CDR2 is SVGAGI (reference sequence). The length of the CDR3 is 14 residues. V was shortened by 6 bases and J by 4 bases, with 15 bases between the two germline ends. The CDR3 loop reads CASRDRGAGYGYTF. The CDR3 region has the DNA TGTGCCAGCAGGGACCGAGGAGCGGGCTATGGCTACACCTTC.

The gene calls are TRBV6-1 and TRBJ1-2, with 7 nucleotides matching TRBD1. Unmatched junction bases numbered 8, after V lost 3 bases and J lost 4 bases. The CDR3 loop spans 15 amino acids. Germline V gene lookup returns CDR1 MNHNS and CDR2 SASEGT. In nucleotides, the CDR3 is TGTGCCAGCAGTGAGAATACCGGGACAGTCTATGGCTACACCTTC. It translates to CASSENTGTVYGYTF.

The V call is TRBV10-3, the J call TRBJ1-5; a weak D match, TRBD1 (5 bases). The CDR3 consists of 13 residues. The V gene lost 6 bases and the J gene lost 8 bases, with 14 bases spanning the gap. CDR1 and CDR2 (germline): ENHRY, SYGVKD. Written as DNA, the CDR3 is TGTGCCATCAGAAACAGTCTCAGGGAGCCCCAGCATTTT. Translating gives CAIRNSLREPQHF.

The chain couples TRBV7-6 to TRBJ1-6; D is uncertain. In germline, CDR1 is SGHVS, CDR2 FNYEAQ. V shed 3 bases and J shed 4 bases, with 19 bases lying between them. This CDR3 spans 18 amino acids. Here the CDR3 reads CASSFWAPRVGYNSPLHF. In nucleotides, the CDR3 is TGTGCCAGCAGCTTTTGGGCTCCCCGAGTGGGGTATAATTCACCCCTCCACTTT.

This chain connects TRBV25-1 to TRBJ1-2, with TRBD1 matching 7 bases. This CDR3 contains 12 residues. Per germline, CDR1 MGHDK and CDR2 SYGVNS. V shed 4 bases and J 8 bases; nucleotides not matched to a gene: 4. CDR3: CASSATGEGYTF. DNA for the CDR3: TGTGCCAGCAGTGCCACAGGGGAAGGCTACACCTTC.